These T cell receptor beta chains were read from a single sample in a study of cytomegalovirus exposure and HLA in healthy donors. Sequenced by immunoSEQ multiplex PCR; TCRdb stores in-frame clones only, minus some. The repertoire holds 110,000 to 150,000 clones, with about 70% as singletons. Sequences were obtained from PBMCs. These receptors were obtained from a man in his fifties or sixties in good health and CMV-seronegative. CDR3s include the opening cysteine and the closing phenylalanine or tryptophan. A D gene is named only where the DNA matches it firmly. Some rows mark clone size as missing; the rest say once, few, many or name a class of expanded clone.

v_gene	abundance	j_gene	d_gene	CDR3nt	CDR3aa
TRBV18	-	TRBJ2-2	TRBD2	TGTGCCAGCTCGAAAGGGACTAGCGGCACCGGGGAGCTGTTTTTT	CASSKGTSGTGELFF
TRBV28	-	TRBJ1-6	-	TGTGCCAGCAGTTTGTCTGGAGGGACCCCTGGGGGTTCACCCCTCCACTTT	CASSLSGGTPGGSPLHF
TRBV19	once	TRBJ1-4	TRBD1	TGTGCCAGTAAAGAACCCGGACAGGGACTTCCAACTAATGAAAAACTGTTTTTT	CASKEPGQGLPTNEKLFF
TRBV28	-	TRBJ1-6	-	TGTGCCAGCAGTTTAAACGGTAATAATTCACCCCTCCACTTT	CASSLNGNNSPLHF
TRBV5-4	-	TRBJ2-2	-	TGTGCCAGCAGCCCCTCAAGAGCGACCGGGGAGCTGTTTTTT	CASSPSRATGELFF
TRBV6-5	-	TRBJ1-3	TRBD1	TGTGCCAGCAGTAGGACAGGGGAGGGAAACACCATATATTTT	CASSRTGEGNTIYF
TRBV6-1	-	TRBJ2-1	-	TGTGCCAGCAGTGGCAGGGGTTTCTCCTACAATGAGCAGTTCTTC	CASSGRGFSYNEQFF
TRBV28	once	TRBJ1-4	-	TGTGCCAGCACCCGAGTCAAGGGACTTAATGAAAAACTGTTTTTT	CASTRVKGLNEKLFF
TRBV4-2	-	TRBJ2-2	TRBD2	TGTGCCAGCAGCCAACTCGGACTAGCGGGAGAAACCGGGGAGCTGTTTTTT	CASSQLGLAGETGELFF
TRBV27	once	TRBJ1-5	-	TGTGCCAGCAGTCTCGGGGATCAGCCCCAGCATTTT	CASSLGDQPQHF
TRBV25-1	-	TRBJ1-1	-	TGTGCCAGCAGAGCAGGGTTGGACACTGAAGCTTTCTTT	CASRAGLDTEAFF
TRBV19	-	TRBJ2-2	TRBD1	TGTGCCAGTAGTAAGGGACAGGGGTTCTGGGATGGTGAGAGCACCGGGGAGCTGTTTTTT	CASSKGQGFWDGESTGELFF
TRBV7-2	few	TRBJ2-7	TRBD1	TGTGCCAGCAGAACGCACAGGGGTTCAGATTACGAGCAGTACTTC	CASRTHRGSDYEQYF
TRBV6-6	few	TRBJ1-2	TRBD1	TGTGCCACCAGGGACAGTACTAACTATGGCTACACCTTC	CATRDSTNYGYTF
TRBV28	once	TRBJ2-1	TRBD1	TGTGTGGTAACAGGGGGCCGGGAGCAGTTCTTC	CVVTGGREQFF
TRBV19	-	TRBJ1-3	-	TGTGCCAGTAGTGACAGCGCGAGCTCTGGAAACACCATATATTTT	CASSDSASSGNTIYF
TRBV28	-	TRBJ2-5	TRBD2	TGTGCCAGCAGATCAAAGCGGGAGAAGGTTGAGACCCAGTACTTC	CASRSKREKVETQYF
TRBV28	-	TRBJ1-5	-	TGTGCCAGCAGGCCCCCCGGGGGGGCTGACTATCAGCCCCAGCATTTT	CASRPPGGADYQPQHF
TRBV5-1	-	TRBJ2-7	TRBD1	TGCGCCAGCAGCTGGGCCCGGGACAGGGCTATCTACGAGCAGTACTTC	CASSWARDRAIYEQYF
TRBV5-1	-	TRBJ2-3	TRBD1	TGCGCCAGCAAACCACTTAGTCAGGGGGACACAGATACGCAGTATTTT	CASKPLSQGDTDTQYF
TRBV5-1	few	TRBJ2-7	-	TGCGCCAGCAGCTTAGGGCTAGCGACTGTCGAGGGGCAGTACTTC	CASSLGLATVEGQYF
TRBV27	-	TRBJ1-1	-	TGTGCCAGCAGTTCCCCCGGGAGGGGCCTCACTGAAGCTTTCTTT	CASSSPGRGLTEAFF